What follows are 8 T cell receptor beta chains derived from one specimen sequenced in a study of T cells in Graves' hyperthyroidism and ophthalmopathy. Using RNA transcripts as the source, TCR beta CDR3 regions were amplified. The HTBI primer set served for first-round RT-PCR of the TCR CDR3. TCRdb re-analysed the multiplex PCR reads in MiXCR, keeping a single row per CDR3 protein. This table holds some 27,000 distinct CDR3 sequences, less than 45% found once. The sample was blood. Receptor source: a woman between 25 and 40 years old with Graves' hyperthyroidism.

This clonotype was detected a few times. The J gene is TRBJ2-5, the V gene TRBV24-1; D ambiguous. Germline V gene sequence: CDR1 KGHDR, CDR2 SFDVKD. V dropped 3 bases and J dropped 2 bases, with 9 bases sitting between them. CDR3 length equals 14 residues. The DNA of the CDR3 is TGTGCCACCAGTGATCATAACAAACAAGAGACCCAGTACTTC. Its translation: CATSDHNKQETQYF.

The rearrangement joins TRBV24-1 to TRBJ2-2, with 10 bases fitting TRBD2. V shed 3 bases and J 1 base; nucleotides not matched to a gene: 10. The germline V gene has CDR1 KGHDR and CDR2 SFDVKD. The CDR3 extends over 19 amino acids. The CDR3 region is CATSDPASGRWVNTGELFF. DNA of the CDR3: TGTGCCACCAGTGATCCAGCTAGCGGGAGATGGGTGAACACCGGGGAGCTGTTTTTT.

Notes on this clonotype: No conserved phenylalanine or tryptophan ends this CDR3, so it is likely a read error. The V call is TRBV18, the J call TRBJ2-5, with D perhaps matching TRBD1 (6 bases). Trimming took off 11 bases at V and 5 bases at J, with 21 bases between the two ends. This CDR3 region has 14 residues. The germline V gene encodes CDR1 KGHSH and CDR2 LQKENI. CDR3: CACHPDSVRETQYL. The CDR3 DNA sequence: TGTGCCTGCCACCCGGACAGCGTGCGGGAGACCCAGTACCTC.

This clonotype was counted many times. This chain connects TRBV12-3 or TRBV12-4 to TRBJ2-2; tentatively, D is TRBD2 (5 bases). The V gene lost 6 bases and the J gene lost 5 bases, with 10 bases spanning the gap. CDR3 length: 13 amino acids. DNA for the CDR3: TGTGCCAGCAGGAAACTAGAAACCGGGGAGCTGTTTTTT. Its protein product is CASRKLETGELFF.

This clonotype has a count of ten or more. This rearrangement joins TRBV28 to TRBJ2-1, with 11 nucleotides matching TRBD2. Looked up from germline, CDR1 is MDHEN and CDR2 is SYDVKM. This CDR3 spans 14 amino acids. With V trimmed by 6 bases and J by 3 bases, 1 base remained unmatched. The CDR3 DNA is TGTGCCAGCAGCGGGACTAGCGGCTACAATGAGCAGTTCTTC. It specifies CASSGTSGYNEQFF.

The chain couples TRBV7-8 to TRBJ2-7; D might be TRBD1 (6 bases). The CDR3 is 14 residues long. Trimming took off 5 bases at V and 2 bases at J, with 13 bases between the two ends. Germline CDR1 and CDR2: SGHVS and FQNEAQ. CDR3 in amino acids: CASSRDTGPYEQYF. Here the CDR3 DNA reads TGTGCCAGCAGCCGGGACACAGGCCCCTACGAGCAGTACTTC. Using reference TRBV7-8 and TRBJ2-7 for the parts outside the CDR3, the full variable domain is GAGVSQSPRYKVAKRGQDVALRCDPISGHVSLFWYQQALGQGPEFLTYFQNEAQLDKSGLPSDRFFAERPEGSVSTLKIQRTQQEDSAVYLCASSRDTGPYEQYFGPGTRLTVT.

CDR3 loop: CASREDLHNSYEQYF. Written as DNA, the CDR3 is TGTGCCAGCAGAGAGGACTTACACAACTCCTACGAGCAGTACTTC. The rearrangement links TRBV2 to TRBJ2-7; weak D call: TRBD2 (5 bases). This CDR3 comprises 15 residues. Between the trimmed V and J ends, which lost 6 bases and 0 bases, there was a span of 15 bases. The germline gives CDR1 SNHLY, CDR2 FYNNEI.

This clonotype was counted many times. The rearrangement uses TRBV6-1 and TRBJ1-4; TRBD1 aligns across 9 bases. The V and J ends lost 4 bases and 8 bases, in that order; junction bases with no gene match: 8. This CDR3 has 15 residues. Per the germline V gene, CDR1 is MNHNS and CDR2 is SASEGT. The CDR3, as DNA: TGTGCCAGCAGTGCCTGGACAGGGGCCGGGGAAAAACTGTTTTTT. Translation gives CASSAWTGAGEKLFF.